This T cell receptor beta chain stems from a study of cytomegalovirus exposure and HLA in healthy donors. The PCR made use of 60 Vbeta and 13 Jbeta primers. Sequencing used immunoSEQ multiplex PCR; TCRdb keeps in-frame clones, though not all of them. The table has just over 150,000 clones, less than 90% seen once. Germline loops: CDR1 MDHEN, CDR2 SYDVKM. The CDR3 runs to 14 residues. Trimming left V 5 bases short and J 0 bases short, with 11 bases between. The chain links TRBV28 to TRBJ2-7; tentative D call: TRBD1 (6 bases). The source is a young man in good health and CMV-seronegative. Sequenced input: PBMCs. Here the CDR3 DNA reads TGTGCCAGCAGTGGGACACTACCCTCCTACGAGCAGTACTTC. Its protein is CASSGTLPSYEQYF.